This entry describes one T cell receptor beta chain. The CDR3 runs to 14 residues. The source of the sample is a study of blood T cell repertoires in COVID-19. Study-wide background: T cells, B-cell-depleted T cells, or PBMCs supplied cDNA or gDNA.

Data came from immunoSEQ multiplex PCR; TCRdb stores just in-frame clones and leaves some out. The sample includes roughly 210,000 clones, 84% of them seen just once. This clonotype was obtained from an elderly woman with COVID-19, enrolled during active disease. The specimen was peripheral blood. The chain employs TRBV1 and TRBJ1-2; the table names TRBD1, a call not compared with the DNA. TRBV1 is a recognized pseudogene. The chain's CDR3 is CTSRGQGFHYGYTF. For the CDR3, the DNA is TGCACCAGCCGAGGACAGGGCTTTCACTATGGCTACACCTTC.